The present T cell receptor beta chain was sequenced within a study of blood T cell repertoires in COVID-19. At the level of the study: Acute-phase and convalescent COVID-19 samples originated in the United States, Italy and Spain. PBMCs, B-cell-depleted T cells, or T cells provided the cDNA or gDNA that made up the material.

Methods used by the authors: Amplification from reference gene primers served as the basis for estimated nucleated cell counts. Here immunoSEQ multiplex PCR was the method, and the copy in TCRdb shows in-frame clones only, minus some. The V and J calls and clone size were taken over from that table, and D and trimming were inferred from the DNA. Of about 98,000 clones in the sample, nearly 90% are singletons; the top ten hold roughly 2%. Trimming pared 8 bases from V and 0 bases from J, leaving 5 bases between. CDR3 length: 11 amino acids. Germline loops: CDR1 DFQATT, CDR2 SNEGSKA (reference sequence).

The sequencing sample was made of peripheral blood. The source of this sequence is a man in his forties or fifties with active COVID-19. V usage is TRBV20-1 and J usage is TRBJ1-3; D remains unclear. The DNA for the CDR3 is TGCAGTTCTTCCTCTGGAAACACCATATATTTT. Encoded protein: CSSSSGNTIYF.